This T cell receptor beta chain originates from a study of Ad26.COV2.S vaccination and SARS-CoV-2 variants. Data came from immunoSEQ multiplex PCR; TCRdb stores just in-frame clones and leaves some out. The sample records about 330,000 clones, under 90% being singletons. Treatment given: some 20 received Ad26.COV2.S at low or high dose, single or two shots; 5 received placebo; per-sample allocation not given. Each sample was drawn 63 days after the first injection (of vaccine or placebo). Sequences were derived from peripheral blood, sampled in a trial of Ad26.COV2.S vaccine versus placebo. The TCR was taken from a person aged 18-60 years who received the Ad26.COV2.S COVID-19 vaccine or a placebo.

The CDR3 spells CASSYSRGGVREQFF. As DNA, the CDR3 is TGTGCCAGCAGTTACTCGCGGGGGGGCGTCAGGGAGCAGTTCTTC. V usage is TRBV6-5 and J usage is TRBJ2-1; 9 positions match TRBD2. CDR3 length: 15 amino acids. The trim removed 0 bases at V and 10 bases at J, leaving 7 bases unmatched. CDR1 MNHEY and CDR2 SVGAGI come from the germline V gene.